This TCR beta chain came from a study of shared clonotypes between healthy human individuals. Generated by immunoSEQ multiplex PCR, the TCRdb table keeps only in-frame clones and is missing some. In the table there are about 2.1 million clones, about 92% of which are singletons. As regards this clone: The antigen is undetermined.

In the naive CD8 group, cells lacked CD45RO and were positively selected for CCR7, so terminally differentiated effector memory CD45RA+ cells were left out. Regarding the study as a whole: Genetic and exposure-history diversity was limited by the small donor number.

The TCR was taken from a young man in good health. Some clones in this sample may be carry-over from other donors' samples. Sample: naive CD8+ T cells from PBMCs.

CDR3 coding DNA: TGTGCCAGCAGCCTGAGGACCGGTTCTCAAGAGACCCAGTACTTC. Its translation: CASSLRTGSQETQYF. The chain employs TRBV7-9 and TRBJ2-5; D not certain. V lost 5 bases to trimming and J lost 2 bases, with 15 bases between them. The CDR3 has 15 amino acids. Germline assignment: CDR1 SEHNR and CDR2 FQNEAQ (reference sequence).